The following is a T cell receptor (beta chain) sequence with its context. The antigen is undetermined. This sample is drawn from a study of cytomegalovirus exposure and HLA in healthy donors. Across the whole study: Approximately 85 million unique TCRs from HLA-typed donors made up an early data release.

Germline CDR1 and CDR2: MDHEN and SYDVKM. The V gene lost 3 bases and the J gene lost 3 bases, with 10 bases spanning the gap. The CDR3 is 14 residues long. It was with 60 Vbeta and 13 Jbeta primers that the PCR ran. Assay: immunoSEQ multiplex PCR; the TCRdb copy retains only in-frame clones and omits some. The top ten hold 3% to 3.5% of the sample, which has some 150,000 clones, around 82% seen once. Findings and caveats of the study: The analysis excluded some indistinguishable V segments, including TRBV6-2 and TRBV6-3. Reports described diagnosis of cytomegalovirus status by the classifier as highly specific and sensitive.

Sequences were obtained from PBMCs. This TCR derives from a man aged 18 to 30 in good health and CMV-seropositive. The J gene is TRBJ2-3, the V gene TRBV28; weak D call: TRBD2 (6 bases). Here the CDR3 DNA reads TGTGCCAGCAGTTTCGGGACTTTTACAGATACGCAGTATTTT. Its translation: CASSFGTFTDTQYF.